This T cell receptor beta chain was identified during a study of a mutant IDH1 vaccine in newly diagnosed glioma. About the research overall: With temozolomide cycles, or 4-6 weeks after radiotherapy alone, vaccination was started. The earlier regimen, radiotherapy, temozolomide, or both, was most often both. Findings of the study overall: Changes in the top peripheral T cell clonotypes seemingly had no bearing on pseudoprogression. Induction of immune responses by the vaccine occurred in 93.3% of patients.

The sample's time point: week 5, during vaccination. The study gave 300 ug of mutant IDH1 20-mer peptide per vaccine dose, with topical imiquimod. The method was immunoSEQ multiplex PCR; TCRdb's version includes in-frame clones alone and lacks a portion of them. This sample has 70,000 to 100,000 clones, with around nine tenths found just once. The germline V and J ends were trimmed by 4 bases and 1 base, with 14 bases remaining between them. CDR3 length equals 15 residues. CDR1 is SGHDT, CDR2 YYEEEE, per germline. Remarks on this clone: Antigen unknown.

This chain uses TRBV5-6 with TRBJ1-1; no reliable D call. This specimen was PBMCs, taken from a glioma patient whose treatment included an IDH1 peptide vaccine. The origin of this receptor is a woman between 45 and 60 years old with glioma. The CDR3 is CASSLGHTGNTEAFF. The DNA for the CDR3 is TGTGCCAGCAGCCTTGGTCACACGGGGAACACTGAAGCTTTCTTT.